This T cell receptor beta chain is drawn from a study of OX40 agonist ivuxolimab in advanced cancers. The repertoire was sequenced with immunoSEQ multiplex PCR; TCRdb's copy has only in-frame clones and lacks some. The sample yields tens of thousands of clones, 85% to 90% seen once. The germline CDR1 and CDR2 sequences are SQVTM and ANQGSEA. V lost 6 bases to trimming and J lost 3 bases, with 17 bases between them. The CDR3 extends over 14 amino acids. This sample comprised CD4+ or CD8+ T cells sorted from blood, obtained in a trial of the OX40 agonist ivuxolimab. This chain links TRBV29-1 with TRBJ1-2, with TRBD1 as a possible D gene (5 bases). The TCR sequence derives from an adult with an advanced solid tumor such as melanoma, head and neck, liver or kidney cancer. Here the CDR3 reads CSVDRGEEDYGYTF. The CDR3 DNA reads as TGCAGCGTCGACCGGGGCGAGGAGGACTATGGCTACACCTTC.